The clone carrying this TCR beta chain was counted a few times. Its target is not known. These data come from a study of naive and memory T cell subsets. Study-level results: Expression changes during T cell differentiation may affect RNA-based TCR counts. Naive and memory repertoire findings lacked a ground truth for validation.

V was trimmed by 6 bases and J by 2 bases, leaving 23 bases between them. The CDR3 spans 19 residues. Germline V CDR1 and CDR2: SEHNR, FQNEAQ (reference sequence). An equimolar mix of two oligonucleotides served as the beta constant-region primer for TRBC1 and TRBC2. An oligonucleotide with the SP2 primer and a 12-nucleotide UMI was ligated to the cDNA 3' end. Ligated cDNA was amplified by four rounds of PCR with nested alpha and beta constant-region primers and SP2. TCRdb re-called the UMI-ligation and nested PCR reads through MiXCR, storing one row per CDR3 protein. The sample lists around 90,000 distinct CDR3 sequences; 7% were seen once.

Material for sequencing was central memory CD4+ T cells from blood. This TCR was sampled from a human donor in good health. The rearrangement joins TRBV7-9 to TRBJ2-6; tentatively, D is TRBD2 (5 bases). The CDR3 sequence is CASRGRTGKSSTGANVLTF. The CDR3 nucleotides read TGTGCCAGCAGGGGTCGCACGGGAAAAAGTTCCACTGGGGCCAACGTCCTGACTTTC.